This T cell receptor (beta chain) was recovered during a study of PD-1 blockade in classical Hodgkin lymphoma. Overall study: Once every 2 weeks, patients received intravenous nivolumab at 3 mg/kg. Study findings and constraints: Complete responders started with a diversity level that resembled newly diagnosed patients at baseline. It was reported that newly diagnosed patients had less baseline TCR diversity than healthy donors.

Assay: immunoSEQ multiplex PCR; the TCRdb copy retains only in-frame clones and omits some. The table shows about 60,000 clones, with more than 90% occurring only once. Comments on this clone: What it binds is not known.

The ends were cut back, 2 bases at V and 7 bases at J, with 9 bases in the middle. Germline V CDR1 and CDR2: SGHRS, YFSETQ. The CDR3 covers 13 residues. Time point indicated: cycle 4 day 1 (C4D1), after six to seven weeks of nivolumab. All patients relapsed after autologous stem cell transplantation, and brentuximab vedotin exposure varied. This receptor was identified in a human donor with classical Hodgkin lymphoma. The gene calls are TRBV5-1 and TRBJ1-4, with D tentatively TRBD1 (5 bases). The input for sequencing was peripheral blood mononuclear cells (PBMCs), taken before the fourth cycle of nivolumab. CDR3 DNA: TGCGCCAGCAGCTTAGGGACCGCTGAAAAACTGTTTTTT. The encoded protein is CASSLGTAEKLFF.